Each of the 19 T cell receptor beta chains below was sequenced from the same sample in a study of T cell clones after liver transplantation. Produced via immunoSEQ multiplex PCR; TCRdb's table is partial and in-frame only. The data show about 60,000 clones, over 70% seen once. Sequencing used CD4+ T cells from blood, obtained before liver transplant. These TCRs come from a human donor who received a liver transplant.

The rearrangement links TRBV19 to TRBJ2-7, with TRBD1 matching 8 bases. Germline V CDR1 and CDR2: LNHDA, SQIVND (reference sequence). Germline trimming cut 10 bases from V and 2 bases from J; bases unmatched to any gene: 10. The CDR3 runs 14 residues. Here the CDR3 reads CATKADRGTYEQYF. DNA for the CDR3: TGTGCCACAAAGGCCGACAGGGGAACCTACGAGCAGTACTTC.

The chain carries TRBV28 and TRBJ1-5, with D unresolved. Trimming removed 3 bases at V and 9 bases at J, with 9 bases between. The CDR3 is 12 amino acids. Germline V gene lookup returns CDR1 MDHEN and CDR2 SYDVKM. This chain's CDR3 is CASSLRAVPQHF. CDR3 coding DNA: TGTGCCAGCAGTTTGAGAGCTGTGCCCCAGCATTTT.

The CDR3 protein is CASGSGGAGEQYF. In nucleotides, the CDR3 is TGTGCCAGTGGGAGCGGGGGGGCGGGGGAGCAGTACTTC. J is TRBJ2-7 and V is TRBV6-5, with TRBD2 identical over 10 bases. Germline assignment: CDR1 MNHEY and CDR2 SVGAGI. The CDR3 is 13 amino acids. The V and J ends lost 9 bases and 7 bases, in that order; junction bases with no gene match: 9.

This clone was observed once. The chain has TRBV6-1 and TRBJ1-2; D perhaps matches TRBD1 (6 bases). Per the germline V gene, CDR1 is MNHNS and CDR2 is SASEGT. The CDR3 is made up of 16 amino acids. Trimming stripped 3 bases from V and 0 bases from J, with 14 bases between. CDR3 amino acids: CASSDGYWGPNYGYTF. DNA for the CDR3: TGTGCCAGCAGTGATGGATATTGGGGGCCTAACTATGGCTACACCTTC.

A word on this clone: Germline and junction disagree at one end, which may indicate a read error. The CDR3 coding sequence is TGTGCCAGCAGCTTCCGGGACATGGCCTATGAGCAGTACTTC. It is translated as CASSFRDMAYEQYF. V is TRBV11-1 and J is TRBJ2-7; possible D gene TRBD1, 6 bases. The CDR3 consists of 14 residues. Looked up from germline, CDR1 is SGHAT and CDR2 is FQDESV (reference sequence).

The chain couples TRBV6-4 to TRBJ2-7; tentatively, D is TRBD2 (6 bases). V was cut by 8 bases and J by 4 bases, with 21 bases left in between. Per germline, CDR1 MRHNA and CDR2 SNTAGT. The CDR3 has 15 amino acids. CDR3 in amino acids: CASRLSSGGEYEQYF. The CDR3, as DNA: TGTGCCAGCCGACTCTCTAGTGGCGGGGAGTACGAGCAGTACTTC.

This clone came up a few times. The chain links TRBV5-4 to TRBJ2-7, with D perhaps TRBD2 (5 bases). V dropped 4 bases and J dropped 7 bases, with 15 bases sitting between them. CDR3 length equals 13 residues. Germline CDR1 and CDR2: SGHNT and YYREEE (reference sequence). CDR3 nucleotides: TGTGCCAGCAGCAGGCCCGGACTCCGGGAGCAGTACTTC. Residues: CASSRPGLREQYF.

This clone showed up just once. The chain couples TRBV2 to TRBJ1-1, with TRBD1 matching over 8 bases. J gave up 5 bases and V 7 bases, and 9 bases lay outside the gene matches. Germline V gives CDR1 SNHLY, CDR2 FYNNEI. CDR3 length: 14 amino acids. As DNA, the CDR3 is TGTGCCAGCACCAGACAGGGGCAAGGGACTGAAGCTTTCTTT. It encodes CASTRQGQGTEAFF.

This chain uses TRBV30 with TRBJ2-3, with 14 bases lining up with TRBD2. V gave up 4 bases and J gave up 1 base; unmatched junction bases: 7. The length of the CDR3 is 17 residues. Germline V gene sequence: CDR1 GTSNPN, CDR2 SVGIG (reference sequence). For the CDR3, the DNA is TGTGCCTGGAACACCGGGACTAGCGGGGGCGGCACAGATACGCAGTATTTT. Residues: CAWNTGTSGGGTDTQYF.

This sequence joins TRBV27 and TRBJ1-6, with 10 bases aligning to TRBD1. Germline V gene sequence: CDR1 MNHEY, CDR2 SMNVEV (reference sequence). V was pared by 2 bases and J by 8 bases, with 3 bases of the junction left unmatched. CDR3 length: 15 residues. The DNA for the CDR3 is TGTGCCAGCAGTTTAGCCGGACAGGGGGATTCACCCCTCCACTTT. This sequence encodes CASSLAGQGDSPLHF.

This clone was detected a few times. The chain combines TRBV6-5 with TRBJ2-2, with a tentative D call TRBD1 (6 bases). The V and J ends lost 3 bases and 7 bases respectively, with 15 bases between them. The CDR3 runs to 15 residues. CDR1 is MNHEY, CDR2 SVGAGI, per germline. The CDR3 spells CASSYSDRGGGELFF. The CDR3 DNA sequence: TGTGCCAGCAGTTATTCCGATAGAGGGGGCGGGGAGCTGTTTTTT.

This chain connects TRBV7-2 to TRBJ2-7; TRBD2 matches at 8 bases. Germline CDR1 reads SGHTA; CDR2 reads FQGNSA. This CDR3 is built from 15 residues. The J segment lost 1 base and the V segment lost 3 bases, leaving 5 bases of the junction unmatched. The CDR3 here is CASSFGGVLSYEQYF. Here the CDR3 DNA reads TGTGCCAGCAGCTTCGGGGGGGTTCTATCCTACGAGCAGTACTTC. Together with reference TRBV7-2 and TRBJ2-7, the CDR3 gives the full variable domain: GAGVSQSPSNKVTEKGKDVELRCDPISGHTALYWYRQSLGQGLEFLIYFQGNSAPDKSGLPSDRFSAERTGGSVSTLTIQRTQQEDSAVYLCASSFGGVLSYEQYFGPGTRLTVT.

In regard to this clone: Other DNA sequences in the sample encode the same CDR3. The chain uses TRBV7-2 and TRBJ1-5, with D possibly matching TRBD1 (6 bases). This CDR3 is built from 15 residues. Trimming left V 0 bases short and J 6 bases short, with 12 bases between. The germline V gene encodes CDR1 SGHTA and CDR2 FQGNSA. The CDR3 DNA sequence: TGTGCCAGCAGCTTAGCAGGGGGGGGCGGTCAGCCCCAGCATTTT. Translated: CASSLAGGGGQPQHF.

The chain joins TRBV10-3 to TRBJ2-3, with TRBD2 identical over 12 bases. Trimming took 10 bases from V and 1 from J; bases not matched to a gene: 12. This CDR3 region has 17 residues. The V gene's germline CDR1 is ENHRY and CDR2 SYGVKD. DNA for the CDR3: TGTGCCAGCAGAGGGCCTAGCGGGGGGGCCGGCACAGATACGCAGTATTTT. Its translation: CASRGPSGGAGTDTQYF.

The genes are TRBV7-9 and TRBJ2-7; D is perhaps TRBD1 (5 bases). Germline-derived CDR1 and CDR2 are SEHNR and FQNEAQ (reference sequence). The CDR3 has 14 residues. V lost 1 base to trimming and J lost 7 bases, with 14 bases between them. For the CDR3, the DNA is TGTGCCAGCAGCTTAGTAGTCAGGGTTTGGGAGCAGTACTTC. It specifies CASSLVVRVWEQYF.

The chain is built from TRBV12-1 and TRBJ1-5; the table's D gene call, TRBD1, was not cross checked with the DNA. TRBV12-1 is assigned pseudogene status. This CDR3 is built from 14 residues. In DNA form, the CDR3 reads TGTGCCAGCAGCTTTGACAGTGCCAATCAGCCCCAGCATTTT. Protein: CASSFDSANQPQHF.

The rearrangement joins TRBV27 to TRBJ2-7; D gene unclear. The CDR3 consists of 15 residues. CDR1 and CDR2 (germline): MNHEY, SMNVEV (reference sequence). The ends were cut back, 0 bases at V and 0 bases at J, with 9 bases in the middle. The CDR3 protein is CASSLSARSSYEQYF. The CDR3 nucleotides read TGTGCCAGCAGTTTATCCGCGCGGAGCTCCTACGAGCAGTACTTC.

V is TRBV11-3 and J is TRBJ1-1, with D possibly matching TRBD1 (6 bases). The CDR3 totals 15 residues. Trimming shortened V by 2 bases and J by 1 base, and 11 bases separated the two germline ends. Germline-derived CDR1 and CDR2 are SGHNT and YENEEA. The CDR3 protein is CASSLYNRENTEAFF. As DNA, the CDR3 is TGTGCCAGCAGCTTATATAACAGGGAGAACACTGAAGCTTTCTTT. Together with reference TRBV11-3 and TRBJ1-1, the CDR3 gives the full variable domain: EAGVVQSPRYKIIEKKQPVAFWCNPISGHNTLYWYLQNLGQGPELLIRYENEEAVDDSQLPKDRFSAERLKGVDSTLKIQPAELGDSAVYLCASSLYNRENTEAFFGQGTRLTVV.

V is TRBV10-2 and J is TRBJ2-3, with 10 positions matching TRBD2. Trimming removed 6 bases from V and 2 bases from J; junction bases left unmatched: 14. Per the germline V gene, CDR1 is WSHSY and CDR2 is SAAADI. The CDR3 consists of 18 residues. Here the CDR3 reads CASRGERASGGLTDTQYF. CDR3 DNA sequence: TGCGCCAGCAGGGGGGAAAGGGCTAGCGGGGGACTCACAGATACGCAGTATTTT.